The 2 T cell receptor beta chains given below trace back to one sample, sequenced in a study of shared clonotypes between healthy human individuals. The repertoire was sequenced with immunoSEQ multiplex PCR; TCRdb's copy has only in-frame clones and lacks some. The sample holds under 1,100,000 clones, around 76% seen once. Sequenced input: memory CD4+ T cells sorted from blood. Subset denoted: CD45RA-negative fraction. These receptors were taken from a man between 18 and 29 years old in good health.

The gene calls are TRBV6-1 and TRBJ2-7; 10 positions match TRBD1. Germline V gene data show CDR1 as MNHNS and CDR2 as SASEGT. V was pared by 6 bases and J by 4 bases, with 6 bases of the junction left unmatched. The CDR3 is made up of 14 amino acids. CDR3 nucleotides: TGTGCCAGCAGGCTGGACAGGGGGGTATACGAGCAGTACTTC. Translation: CASRLDRGVYEQYF.

The chain recombines TRBV5-1 with TRBJ1-5; 10 bases line up with TRBD1. CDR3 length: 15 residues. Germline V CDR1 and CDR2: SGHRS, YFSETQ. V dropped 4 bases and J dropped 2; count of bases not matched to a gene: 3. The CDR3 coding sequence is TGCGCCAGCAGCCTAGGGACAGGGGGCAATCAGCCCCAGCATTTT. Its translation: CASSLGTGGNQPQHF.